These 31 T cell receptor beta chains share one sample of origin, sequenced in a study of Graves' ophthalmopathy and Graves' hyperthyroidism. TCR beta CDR3 regions were amplified from RNA transcripts. HTBI primers were employed in first-round RT-PCR, then a second-round multiplex PCR followed. MiXCR was run by TCRdb on the multiplex PCR reads, yielding one entry per CDR3 protein. The sample has approximately 1.2 million distinct CDR3 sequences, about 38% seen once. What was sequenced was peripheral blood or thyroid tissue (not recorded which). The origin of the receptors is an adult man with Graves' hyperthyroidism.

This clonotype was picked up one time. V and J are TRBV7-2 and TRBJ2-5; 8 bases fit TRBD1. This CDR3 is 15 amino acids long. Germline trimming cut 4 bases from V and 3 bases from J; bases unmatched to any gene: 7. CDR1 is SGHTA and CDR2 is FQGNSA in the germline V gene. CDR3 amino acids: CASSSRTGWEETQYF. CDR3 DNA sequence: TGTGCCAGCAGCTCCCGGACAGGGTGGGAAGAGACCCAGTACTTC.

This chain connects TRBV29-1 to TRBJ1-2; 7 bases are a match to TRBD1. V lost 5 bases and J lost 4; bases outside the gene matches: 7. CDR1 SQVTM and CDR2 ANQGSEA come from the germline V gene. The length of the CDR3 is 13 residues. This CDR3 reads CSVLGQDLYGYTF. The DNA of the CDR3 is TGCAGCGTTCTCGGACAGGATCTCTATGGCTACACCTTC.

The chain carries TRBV28 and TRBJ1-2; a possible D gene is TRBD1 (5 bases). Per germline, CDR1 MDHEN and CDR2 SYDVKM. The CDR3 runs 14 residues. V shed 6 bases and J shed 12 bases, with 23 bases lying between them. The chain's CDR3 is CASSPRGREPGNTF. The CDR3 nucleotides read TGTGCCAGCAGCCCCCGGGGCAGGGAGCCTGGAAACACCTTC.

This chain connects TRBV10-3 to TRBJ1-4; possible D gene TRBD1, 5 bases. The CDR3 runs to 12 residues. Germline V CDR1 and CDR2: ENHRY, SYGVKD. The V end lost 6 bases, the J end lost 8 bases, and 10 bases lay between the germline ends. Written as DNA, the CDR3 is TGTGCCATCAGAGACAGTTGGGAAAAACTGTTTTTT. It specifies CAIRDSWEKLFF.

There are many counts of this clonotype. The V and J genes are TRBV12-3 or TRBV12-4 and TRBJ1-3, with D maybe TRBD1 (6 bases). This CDR3 has 14 amino acids. Between the trimmed V and J ends, which lost 9 bases and 0 bases, there was a span of 12 bases. The DNA for the CDR3 is TGTGCCAGTAGCGGGACAAACTCTGGAAACACCATATATTTT. Its translation: CASSGTNSGNTIYF.

This chain connects TRBV9 to TRBJ2-7, with 11 bases identical to TRBD2. This CDR3 is built from 15 residues. Germline CDR1 SGDLS, CDR2 YYNGEE. Trimming at V came to 4 bases and at J to 7 bases, leaving 10 bases not matched to a gene. CDR3 region: CASSLSTSGVGEQYF. The CDR3 nucleotides are TGTGCCAGCAGCTTGTCGACTAGCGGGGTGGGTGAGCAGTACTTC.

This clonotype has at least ten counts. V is TRBV29-1 and J is TRBJ2-7; TRBD1 might be the D (6 bases). Per germline, CDR1 SQVTM and CDR2 ANQGSEA. The V end lost 6 bases, the J end lost 3 bases, and 12 bases lay between the germline ends. CDR3 length equals 12 residues. CDR3 in DNA: TGCAGCGTAACCGAACAGGGCTACGAGCAGTACTTC. Amino acids: CSVTEQGYEQYF.

This clonotype came up many times. The gene calls are TRBV20-1 and TRBJ1-4; D is undetermined. The CDR3 sequence is 13 residues long. V was clipped by 3 bases and J by 8 bases, with 13 bases between them. Germline V gives CDR1 DFQATT, CDR2 SNEGSKA (reference sequence). Here the CDR3 DNA reads TGCAGTGCTAGTGCCGCCGAGGAGGAAAAACTGTTTTTT. As protein: CSASAAEEEKLFF.

About this clonotype itself: A much larger clone differs from this one at a single base, so this may be a read error. Here the CDR3 DNA reads TGCAGTGCTAGAGATTATCAGGGGGGAAGCTCCTACGAGCAGCACTTC. Its protein is CSARDYQGGSSYEQHF. The V and J genes are TRBV20-1 and TRBJ2-7, with a weak D call TRBD1 (7 bases). From germline, CDR1 is DFQATT and CDR2 SNEGSKA (reference sequence). The CDR3 sequence is 16 residues long.

This CDR3 reads CASSVAGQQETQYF. CDR3 bases: TGTGCCAGCAGCGTCGCGGGACAGCAAGAGACCCAGTACTTC. The chain has TRBV7-6 and TRBJ2-5, with D possibly TRBD1 on 7 matching bases. This CDR3 is 14 amino acids long. V was pared by 5 bases and J by 2 bases, with 12 bases between. Germline assignment: CDR1 SGHVS and CDR2 FNYEAQ.

This clonotype was counted many times. This rearrangement joins TRBV13 to TRBJ1-6, with D possibly TRBD1 on 6 matching bases. Per germline, CDR1 PRHDT and CDR2 FYEKMQ (reference sequence). There are 15 residues in the CDR3. V lost 2 bases and J lost 8, with 13 bases in between. The DNA for the CDR3 is TGTGCCAGCAGCTTAAGAACAGGGTCGGATTCACCCCTCCACTTT. This codes for CASSLRTGSDSPLHF.

This clonotype was counted between two and nine times. The rearrangement uses TRBV20-1 and TRBJ2-2; D is perhaps TRBD1 or TRBD2 (7 bases each). Germline V lookup: CDR1 DFQATT, CDR2 SNEGSKA (reference sequence). The CDR3 is 14 residues long. Between the trimmed V and J ends, which lost 4 bases and 2 bases, there was a span of 11 bases. The DNA of the CDR3 is TGCAGTGCTACAGGGGGGGGCAACACCGGGGAGCTGTTTTTT. Protein product: CSATGGGNTGELFF.

Only a few counts were recorded for this clonotype. This chain connects TRBV11-2 to TRBJ1-4; D is unresolved. Germline V gene data show CDR1 as SGHAT and CDR2 as FQNNGV. Trimming removed 7 bases from V and 7 bases from J, with 16 bases in between. The CDR3 contains 14 residues. DNA for the CDR3: TGTGCCAGCACCCCATCTGTTGGGTTTGAAAAACTGTTTTTT. Translation: CASTPSVGFEKLFF.

Worth noting for this clonotype: The junction departs from the called germline gene at one end, perhaps through a read error. Here the CDR3 reads CTSRDLSRGANYGYTF. As DNA, the CDR3 is TGTACCAGCAGAGATTTGTCAAGGGGCGCCAACTATGGCTACACCTTC. The chain combines TRBV25-1 with TRBJ1-2, with a weak D call TRBD1 (5 bases). From germline, CDR1 is MGHDK and CDR2 SYGVNS. The CDR3 totals 16 residues.

This clonotype showed up many times. The gene calls are TRBV7-2 and TRBJ1-6; D is undetermined. V lost 7 bases to trimming and J lost 7 bases, with 11 bases between them. The CDR3 covers 13 residues. Per the germline V gene, CDR1 is SGHTA and CDR2 is FQGNSA. In DNA, the CDR3 is TGTGCCAGCACCACCCCCCACAATTCACCCCTCCACTTT. Its translation is CASTTPHNSPLHF.

This clonotype has just a few counts. The chain links TRBV2 to TRBJ2-5, with D hard to call. V gave up 6 bases and J gave up 8 bases, with 7 bases separating them. Germline V lookup: CDR1 SNHLY, CDR2 FYNNEI. The CDR3 has 10 residues. The CDR3 here is CASRTDTQYF. The CDR3 DNA follows: TGTGCCAGCAGGACGGATACCCAGTACTTC. The variable domain in full, completed from reference TRBV2 and TRBJ2-5, reads EPEVTQTPSHQVTQMGQEVILRCVPISNHLYFYWYRQILGQKVEFLVSFYNNEISEKSEIFDDQFSVERPDGSNFTLKIRSTKLEDSAMYFCASRTDTQYFGPGTRLLVL.

This clonotype was counted between two and nine times. The chain combines TRBV20-1 with TRBJ1-6; D remains unclear. The CDR3 is made up of 12 amino acids. CDR1 is DFQATT, CDR2 SNEGSKA, per germline (reference sequence). With 0 bases removed from V and 10 bases from J, the gap between germline ends came to 7 bases. CDR3 loop: CSARDRRSPLHF. The CDR3 bases are TGCAGTGCTAGAGATCGTAGATCACCCCTCCACTTT.

This clonotype was recorded many times. V and J are TRBV29-1 and TRBJ2-7; possible D gene TRBD1, 6 bases. This CDR3 has 15 residues. The V gene lost 6 bases and the J gene lost 1 base, with 19 bases spanning the gap. Germline V lookup: CDR1 SQVTM, CDR2 ANQGSEA. CDR3 coding DNA: TGCAGCGTCAAAGAACAGGGAATTGGGTCCTACGAGCAGTACTTC. It codes for CSVKEQGIGSYEQYF.

This clonotype was seen a handful of times. This sequence joins TRBV6-5 and TRBJ2-5; D is possibly TRBD1 (6 bases). V lost 2 bases and J lost 5, with 15 bases in between. CDR1 is MNHEY, CDR2 SVGAGI, per germline. The CDR3 contains 15 residues. The CDR3 region has the DNA TGTGCCAGCAGTTACGAGGGCAGGGGTGCTGAGACCCAGTACTTC. Its translation: CASSYEGRGAETQYF.

This clonotype was counted many times. V is TRBV4-1 and J is TRBJ1-1; D is perhaps TRBD1 (5 bases). The CDR3 sequence is 13 residues long. In germline, CDR1 is MGHRA, CDR2 YSYEKL. Trimming took off 4 bases at V and 6 bases at J, with 12 bases between the two ends. The CDR3 spells CASSPGGRPEAFF. The CDR3 coding sequence is TGCGCCAGCAGCCCTGGGGGGAGGCCTGAAGCTTTCTTT.

The J gene is TRBJ2-5, the V gene TRBV6-5; 7 positions agree with TRBD1. The CDR3 extends over 15 amino acids. The V and J ends lost 1 base and 0 bases, in that order; junction bases with no gene match: 2. The germline gives CDR1 MNHEY, CDR2 SVGAGI. DNA for the CDR3: TGTGCCAGCAGTTACTACGGACAGGACCAAGAGACCCAGTACTTC. It is translated as CASSYYGQDQETQYF.

This clonotype was recorded many times. The CDR3 spells CASSLKSGIRSGANVLTF. CDR3 DNA: TGCGCCAGCAGCTTGAAGTCAGGAATAAGGTCTGGGGCCAACGTCCTGACTTTC. V and J are TRBV5-1 and TRBJ2-6; D call uncertain. Germline values: CDR1 SGHRS, CDR2 YFSETQ. CDR3 length equals 18 residues. V lost 1 base and J lost 1, with 15 bases in between.

The chain couples TRBV12-3 or TRBV12-4 to TRBJ2-2, with 11 bases matching TRBD2. This CDR3 contains 16 residues. Trimming removed 10 bases from V and 1 base from J; junction bases left unmatched: 8. For the CDR3, the DNA is TGTGCCACCACGATTCTAGCGGGAGGGAACACCGGGGAGCTGTTTTTT. This translates into CATTILAGGNTGELFF.

This clonotype was seen repeatedly, ten times or more. The chain carries TRBV29-1 and TRBJ2-5; 13 bases are a match to TRBD2. This CDR3 spans 16 amino acids. V lost 3 bases to trimming and J lost 3 bases; unmatched junction nucleotides: 7. The V gene's germline CDR1 is SQVTM and CDR2 ANQGSEA. CDR3 loop: CSVDGLAGEFKETQYF. The CDR3, as DNA: TGCAGCGTTGATGGACTAGCGGGAGAGTTTAAAGAGACCCAGTACTTC.

This clonotype was recorded a few times. A much larger clone sits a single nucleotide away, making a read error possible. This chain links TRBV7-9 with TRBJ2-7; D possibly uses TRBD1 or TRBD2 (6 bases each). Trimming removed 1 base from V and 6 bases from J, with 19 bases in between. The CDR3 is 16 residues long. Germline V gene sequence: CDR1 SEHNR, CDR2 FQNEAQ (reference sequence). The CDR3 bases are TGTGCCAGCAGCTTAGTCACCGGGGGCGTAAGAGGCGAGCAGTACTTC. Encoded protein: CASSLVTGGVRGEQYF.

This clonotype has ten or more counts. The J gene is TRBJ2-7, the V gene TRBV29-1; D may match TRBD1 or TRBD2 (6 bases each). Germline V gene lookup returns CDR1 SQVTM and CDR2 ANQGSEA. Trimming left V 0 bases short and J 5 bases short, with 11 bases between. The CDR3 consists of 13 residues. In nucleotides, the CDR3 is TGCAGCGTTGAAGACACAGGGAGGAACGAGCAGTACTTC. Protein: CSVEDTGRNEQYF.

The chain combines TRBV11-1 with TRBJ2-7, with 8 positions matching TRBD2. The junction had 6 bases not matched to a gene; V was cut back by 8 bases and J by 6 bases. Germline V gives CDR1 SGHAT, CDR2 FQDESV (reference sequence). This CDR3 has 12 residues. The CDR3 DNA sequence: TGTGCCAGCGGTCGGGAGGGCCGCGAGCAGTACTTC. As protein: CASGREGREQYF.

The V and J genes are TRBV29-1 and TRBJ2-7; 7 bases align to TRBD2. J was trimmed by 3 bases and V by 6 bases; bases with no gene match: 5. The CDR3 has 12 residues. CDR1 and CDR2 from the germline V gene are SQVTM and ANQGSEA. In DNA, the CDR3 is TGCAGCGTCATCGGCGGGGGCTACGAGCAGTACTTC. Translated: CSVIGGGYEQYF.

A few counts support this clonotype. This chain joins TRBV4-3 and TRBJ2-7, with D perhaps TRBD1 (5 bases). Germline CDR1 reads LGHNA; CDR2 reads YSLEER. The length of the CDR3 is 17 residues. Trimming took off 1 base at V and 6 bases at J, with 22 bases between the two ends. Here the CDR3 DNA reads TGCGCCAGCAGCCAAGCCCCACCCAGGGCAAGTCATCTCGAGCAGTACTTC. Its translation: CASSQAPPRASHLEQYF.

V usage is TRBV7-9 and J usage is TRBJ2-3; tentatively, D is TRBD2 (6 bases). Trimming pared 5 bases from V and 2 bases from J, leaving 14 bases between. The V gene's germline CDR1 is SEHNR and CDR2 FQNEAQ (reference sequence). This CDR3 region has 15 residues. CDR3 DNA sequence: TGTGCCAGCAGCCAAGATCGCGGGGCCACAGATACGCAGTATTTT. It translates to CASSQDRGATDTQYF.

In the case of this clonotype: This may come from a read error, since a much larger clone is one base off. This sequence joins TRBV9 and TRBJ2-5; 8 bases are a match to TRBD1. The CDR3 spans 14 residues. Trimming removed 0 bases from V and 6 bases from J; junction bases left unmatched: 4. CDR1 and CDR2 from the germline V gene are SGDLS and YYNGEE. This CDR3 reads CASSVGQGAQTQYF. In DNA form, the CDR3 reads TGTGCCAGCAGCGTAGGCCAGGGGGCCCAGACCCAGTACTTC.